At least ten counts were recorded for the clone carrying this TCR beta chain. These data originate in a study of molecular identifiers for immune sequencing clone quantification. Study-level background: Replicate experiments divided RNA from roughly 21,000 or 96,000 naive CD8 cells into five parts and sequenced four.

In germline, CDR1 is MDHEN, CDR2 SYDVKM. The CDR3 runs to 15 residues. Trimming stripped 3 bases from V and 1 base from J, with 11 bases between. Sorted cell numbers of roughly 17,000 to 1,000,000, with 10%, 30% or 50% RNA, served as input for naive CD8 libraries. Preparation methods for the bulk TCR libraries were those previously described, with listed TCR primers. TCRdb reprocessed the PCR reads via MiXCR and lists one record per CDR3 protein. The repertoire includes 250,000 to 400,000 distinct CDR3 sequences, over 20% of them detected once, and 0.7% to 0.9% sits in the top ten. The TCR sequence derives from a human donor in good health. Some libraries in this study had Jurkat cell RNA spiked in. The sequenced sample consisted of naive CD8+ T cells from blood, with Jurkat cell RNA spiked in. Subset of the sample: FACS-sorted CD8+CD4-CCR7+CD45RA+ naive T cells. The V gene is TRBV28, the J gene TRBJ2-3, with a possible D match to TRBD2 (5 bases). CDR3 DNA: TGTGCCAGCAGTTTGGGAGCGGATCGCACAGATACGCAGTATTTT. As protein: CASSLGADRTDTQYF.